This record concerns one T cell receptor (beta chain) sequence. Its antigen is undetermined. Adults with ileal or ileocolonic Crohn's disease and an indication for resection were eligible. This entry is derived from a study of T cell repertoires in ileal Crohn's disease. Study summary: Patients had a median roughly 8-year disease duration, and roughly 38% were active smokers. Surgery for a complication: stricturing in approximately 60%, penetrating in about 40%. Findings of the study overall: Active smokers at surgery had more clonal expansions than non-smokers.

This CDR3 has 16 residues. V shed 0 bases and J shed 0 bases, with 10 bases lying between them. Germline CDR1 and CDR2: SGHDT and YYEEEE. Here immunoSEQ multiplex PCR was the method, and the copy in TCRdb shows in-frame clones only, minus some. The table lists over 15,000 clones, 75% to 90% of them singletons. Sequenced material: ileal tissue. The rearrangement joins TRBV5-6 to TRBJ2-1; tentative D call: TRBD2 (7 bases). This sequence was found in an adult with Crohn's disease. CDR3 region: CASSLDRGGSYNEQFF. For the CDR3, the DNA is TGTGCCAGCAGCTTGGATAGGGGGGGCTCCTACAATGAGCAGTTCTTC. Based on the CDR3 plus reference TRBV5-6 and TRBJ2-1, the full variable domain is DAGVTQSPTHLIKTRGQQVTLRCSPKSGHDTVSWYQQALGQGPQFIFQYYEEEERQRGNFPDRFSGHQFPNYSSELNVNALLLGDSALYLCASSLDRGGSYNEQFFGPGTRLTVL.